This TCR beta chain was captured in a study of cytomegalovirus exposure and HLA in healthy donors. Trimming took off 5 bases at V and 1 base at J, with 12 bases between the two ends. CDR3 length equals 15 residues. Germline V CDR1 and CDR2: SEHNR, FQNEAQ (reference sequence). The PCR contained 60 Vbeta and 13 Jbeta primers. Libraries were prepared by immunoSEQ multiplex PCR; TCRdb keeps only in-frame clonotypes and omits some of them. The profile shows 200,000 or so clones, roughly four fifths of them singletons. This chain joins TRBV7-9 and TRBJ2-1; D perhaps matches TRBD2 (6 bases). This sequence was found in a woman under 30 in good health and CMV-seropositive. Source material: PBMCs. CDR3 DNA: TGTGCCAGCAGCGTGACTGGGACTTCCTACAATGAGCAGTTCTTC. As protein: CASSVTGTSYNEQFF.